The 22 T cell receptor beta chains below all came from one sample that was sequenced in a study of early T cells in non-severe SARS-CoV-2 infection. TCRdb re-derived calls from the 5' RACE reads in MiXCR, one entry per CDR3 protein. In the table there are roughly 110,000 distinct CDR3 sequences, approximately 10% of which are singletons. The specimen sequenced was whole blood. These receptor sequences come from an adult who was a healthcare worker with PCR-confirmed SARS-CoV-2 infection or an uninfected control (not recorded which).

This clonotype was detected many times. The gene calls are TRBV7-8 and TRBJ2-2, with 14 bases identical to TRBD2. Germline V gene sequence: CDR1 SGHVS, CDR2 FQNEAQ. The CDR3 contains 16 residues. Trimming took 7 bases from V and 6 from J; bases not matched to a gene: 7. This CDR3 reads CASTQGLAGEAGELFF. The CDR3 DNA is TGTGCCAGCACCCAGGGACTAGCGGGAGAGGCCGGGGAGCTGTTTTTT.

This clonotype has ten or more counts. The chain couples TRBV28 to TRBJ2-5, with D perhaps matching TRBD1 (6 bases). This CDR3 comprises 16 residues. The germline V gene has CDR1 MDHEN and CDR2 SYDVKM. The germline V and J ends were trimmed by 7 bases and 3 bases, with 21 bases remaining between them. In DNA, the CDR3 is TGTGCCAGCATCCTAAACAGGGATACGGACAAAGAGACCCAGTACTTC. This codes for CASILNRDTDKETQYF.

The chain links TRBV6-5 to TRBJ2-7; D not certain. This CDR3 comprises 14 residues. With 6 bases removed from V and 6 bases from J, the gap between germline ends came to 18 bases. Germline V gene sequence: CDR1 MNHEY, CDR2 SVGAGI. The CDR3 sequence: CASSPDPNLPEQYF. Here the CDR3 DNA reads TGTGCCAGCAGCCCTGACCCTAATCTTCCCGAGCAGTACTTC.

The chain employs TRBV28 and TRBJ1-5; the match to TRBD1 covers 7 bases. The CDR3 consists of 12 residues. Germline V CDR1 and CDR2: MDHEN, SYDVKM. J was trimmed by 9 bases and V by 6 bases; bases with no gene match: 5. The DNA of the CDR3 is TGTGCCAGCAGAAGACAGGGCGGGCCCCAGCATTTT. The encoded protein is CASRRQGGPQHF.

This clonotype has just a few counts. The V and J genes are TRBV11-2 and TRBJ2-5; D is uncertain. Trimming stripped 1 base from V and 4 bases from J, with 10 bases between. The germline CDR1 and CDR2 sequences are SGHAT and FQNNGV. This CDR3 contains 14 residues. CDR3 in DNA: TGTGCCAGCAGCTTAGGTCTGCAAGGAGAGACCCAGTACTTC. It specifies CASSLGLQGETQYF.

The chain uses TRBV12-3 or TRBV12-4 and TRBJ2-7; D is undetermined. The V and J ends lost 2 bases and 5 bases respectively, with 10 bases between them. CDR3 size: 13 residues. The CDR3 bases are TGTGCCAGCAGTTTAAGTTCTCACAACGAGCAGTACTTC. This gives the protein CASSLSSHNEQYF.

The gene calls are TRBV29-1 and TRBJ2-2; D might be TRBD1 or TRBD2, each matching 5 bases. The CDR3 is 15 amino acids. The V end lost 5 bases, the J end lost 5 bases, and 18 bases lay between the germline ends. Germline loops: CDR1 SQVTM, CDR2 ANQGSEA. The DNA for the CDR3 is TGCAGCGTTCGAAGGGCAGGGACGGGAACCGGGGAGCTGTTTTTT. Translated, it gives CSVRRAGTGTGELFF.

The rearrangement links TRBV20-1 to TRBJ2-1; TRBD2 agrees at 8 bases. Germline V gives CDR1 DFQATT, CDR2 SNEGSKA (reference sequence). Unmatched junction bases numbered 2, after V lost 1 base and J lost 0 bases. The CDR3 length is 15 residues. The CDR3 nucleotides are TGCAGTGCTAGAGCCGGGACTAGCTCCTACAATGAGCAGTTCTTC. Protein product: CSARAGTSSYNEQFF.

In DNA form, the CDR3 reads TGTGCCAGCAGCCAAGACACCGTCAGGGTGGAGACCCAGTACTTC. It yields the protein CASSQDTVRVETQYF. J is TRBJ2-5 and V is TRBV3-1; D perhaps matches TRBD1 (5 bases). V was shortened by 0 bases and J by 5 bases, with 13 bases between the two germline ends. The CDR3 runs to 15 residues. Germline CDR1 is LGHDT and CDR2 is YNNKEL (reference sequence).

This chain connects TRBV9 to TRBJ2-5, with a tentative D call TRBD2 (6 bases). The CDR3 covers 15 residues. V lost 1 base to trimming and J lost 3 bases, with 13 bases between them. The V gene's germline CDR1 is SGDLS and CDR2 YYNGEE. CDR3 region: CASSVNPGAEETQYF. The CDR3 DNA reads as TGTGCCAGCAGCGTAAATCCGGGAGCGGAAGAGACCCAGTACTTC.

Only a few counts were recorded for this clonotype. The J gene is TRBJ2-2, the V gene TRBV9; tentatively, D is TRBD2 (5 bases). The V gene's germline CDR1 is SGDLS and CDR2 YYNGEE. CDR3 size: 19 residues. Trimming cost V 4 bases and J 2 bases, with 24 bases left between them. CDR3 sequence (DNA): TGTGCCAGCAGCCCTCGTGACCCAGCGGCCATTCTTAACACCGGGGAGCTGTTTTTT. This codes for CASSPRDPAAILNTGELFF.

This clonotype was recorded at least ten times. The chain is built from TRBV27 and TRBJ2-3; D uncertain. The V end lost 5 bases, the J end lost 2 bases, and 8 bases lay between the germline ends. Germline CDR1 reads MNHEY; CDR2 reads SMNVEV (reference sequence). The CDR3 has 13 residues. The CDR3 reads CASSLPNTDTQYF. The DNA of the CDR3 is TGTGCCAGCAGTCTCCCAAACACAGATACGCAGTATTTT.

The gene calls are TRBV29-1 and TRBJ2-2; D tentatively fits TRBD1 or TRBD2 (5 bases each). The length of the CDR3 is 15 residues. Germline V gene sequence: CDR1 SQVTM, CDR2 ANQGSEA. The V gene lost 6 bases and the J gene lost 1 base, with 15 bases spanning the gap. The CDR3 spells CSVRSGTGNTGELFF. The CDR3 DNA is TGCAGCGTGCGATCCGGGACGGGGAACACCGGGGAGCTGTTTTTT.

CDR3 residues: CASSPVRGHEQYF. The CDR3 bases are TGTGCCAGCTCACCAGTCCGGGGCCACGAGCAGTACTTC. This sequence joins TRBV18 and TRBJ2-7; perhaps D is TRBD1 or TRBD2 (5 bases each). V was trimmed by 2 bases and J by 5 bases, leaving 10 bases between them. Per the germline V gene, CDR1 is KGHSH and CDR2 is LQKENI. The CDR3 runs to 13 residues.

Many counts were recorded for this clonotype. CDR3 bases: TGTGCCAGCAGTTACTCGTTTCGGGATCTTCCCTACGAGCAGTACTTC. The encoded protein is CASSYSFRDLPYEQYF. The chain employs TRBV6-5 and TRBJ2-7; D may be TRBD2 (5 bases). Germline V gene lookup returns CDR1 MNHEY and CDR2 SVGAGI. Deletions cut 0 bases from V and 2 bases from J, with 14 bases between. The CDR3 is made up of 16 amino acids.

In its sample, this clonotype ranks as medium-sized. This chain connects TRBV2 to TRBJ2-3; D not certain. The CDR3 runs to 13 residues. The V gene's germline CDR1 is SNHLY and CDR2 FYNNEI. Trimming took 7 bases from V and 2 from J, leaving 10 bases between them. In DNA, the CDR3 is TGTGCCAGCACTCAGGAGAACACAGATACGCAGTATTTT. Amino acid sequence: CASTQENTDTQYF.

The chain couples TRBV10-3 to TRBJ2-7, with 8 bases aligning to TRBD1. Germline-derived CDR1 and CDR2 are ENHRY and SYGVKD. This CDR3 spans 15 amino acids. The V segment lost 0 bases and the J segment 5 bases; nucleotides outside the gene matches: 6. CDR3 amino acids: CAISESVRTGNEQYF. The DNA for the CDR3 is TGTGCCATCAGTGAGTCGGTACGGACAGGGAACGAGCAGTACTTC.

This clonotype turned up a few times. The chain combines TRBV20-1 with TRBJ2-1; 8 bases fit TRBD2. V gave up 3 bases and J gave up 8 bases; unmatched junction bases: 9. Germline loops: CDR1 DFQATT, CDR2 SNEGSKA (reference sequence). This CDR3 has 14 amino acids. In nucleotides, the CDR3 is TGCAGTGCTAGTCTCCCAGCGGGAGACTATGAGCAGTTCTTC. Its protein product is CSASLPAGDYEQFF.

This clonotype was recorded many times. The CDR3 DNA reads TGTGCCAGCAGCTCCACGCCCGGGGAGGCTTTCTTT. This codes for CASSSTPGEAFF. J is TRBJ1-1 and V is TRBV7-9, with D uncertain. Trimming took 4 bases from V and 11 from J, leaving 14 bases between them. The CDR3 length is 12 residues. CDR1 and CDR2 from the germline V gene are SEHNR and FQNEAQ (reference sequence).

At least ten counts were recorded for this clonotype. This chain joins TRBV20-1 and TRBJ1-1; 8 nucleotides line up with TRBD1. Germline lookup yields CDR1 DFQATT and CDR2 SNEGSKA (reference sequence). The CDR3 length is 14 residues. V was pared by 5 bases and J by 6 bases, with 11 bases of the junction left unmatched. CDR3 in DNA: TGCAGTGCTCAGGACAGGGTGGTTGGAGCTGAAGCTTTCTTT. It encodes CSAQDRVVGAEAFF.

In this sample, this clonotype turned up many times. CDR3 DNA sequence: TGTGCCAGCAATCGAGGGGAAAAACTGTTTTTT. It yields the protein CASNRGEKLFF. V and J are TRBV28 and TRBJ1-4; D is undetermined. The CDR3 contains 11 residues. Germline-derived CDR1 and CDR2 are MDHEN and SYDVKM. The ends were cut back, 7 bases at V and 8 bases at J, with 8 bases in the middle.

This clonotype was counted only a few times. V and J are TRBV12-3 or TRBV12-4 and TRBJ1-4; D is uncertain. The V and J ends lost 8 bases and 6 bases respectively, with 16 bases between them. The CDR3 totals 14 residues. The CDR3 coding sequence is TGTGCCAGCTGCGACACACCAGCTTATGAAAAACTGTTTTTT. It specifies CASCDTPAYEKLFF.